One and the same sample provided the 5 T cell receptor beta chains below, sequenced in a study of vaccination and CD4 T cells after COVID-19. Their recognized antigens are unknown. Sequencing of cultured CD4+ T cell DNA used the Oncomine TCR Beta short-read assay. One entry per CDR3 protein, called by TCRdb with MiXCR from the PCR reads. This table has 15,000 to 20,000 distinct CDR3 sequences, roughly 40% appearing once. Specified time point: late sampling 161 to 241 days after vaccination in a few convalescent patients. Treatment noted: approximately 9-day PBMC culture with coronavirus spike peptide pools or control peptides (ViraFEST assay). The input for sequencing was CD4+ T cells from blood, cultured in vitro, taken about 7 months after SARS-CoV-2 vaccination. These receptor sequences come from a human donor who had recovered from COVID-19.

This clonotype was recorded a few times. CDR3 DNA: TGTGCCAGCAGTTACCGGGGACTAGCGGGAGGGCCCTCCTACGAGCAGTACTTC. This sequence encodes CASSYRGLAGGPSYEQYF. V is TRBV6-5 and J is TRBJ2-7, with 16 bases identical to TRBD2. This CDR3 is built from 18 residues. Per the germline V gene, CDR1 is MNHEY and CDR2 is SVGAGI. V was pared by 2 bases and J by 0 bases, with 4 bases of the junction left unmatched.

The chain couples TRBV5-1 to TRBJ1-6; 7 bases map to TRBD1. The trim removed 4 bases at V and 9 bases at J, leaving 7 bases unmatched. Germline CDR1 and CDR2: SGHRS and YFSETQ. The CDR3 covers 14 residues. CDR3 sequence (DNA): TGCGCCAGCAGCCAGACGGGACAGCCTTCACCCCTCCACTTT. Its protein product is CASSQTGQPSPLHF.

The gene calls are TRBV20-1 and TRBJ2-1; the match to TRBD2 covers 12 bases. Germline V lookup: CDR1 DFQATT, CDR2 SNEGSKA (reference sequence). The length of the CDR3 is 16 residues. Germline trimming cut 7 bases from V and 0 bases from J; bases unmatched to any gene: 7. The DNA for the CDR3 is TGCAGTGTCATGACTAGCGGGGGTCACTCCTACAATGAGCAGTTCTTC. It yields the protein CSVMTSGGHSYNEQFF.

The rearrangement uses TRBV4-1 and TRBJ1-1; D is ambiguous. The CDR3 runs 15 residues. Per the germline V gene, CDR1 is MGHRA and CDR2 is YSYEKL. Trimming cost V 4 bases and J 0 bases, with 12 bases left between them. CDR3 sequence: CASSPMTGMNTEAFF. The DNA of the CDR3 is TGCGCCAGCAGCCCCATGACCGGGATGAACACTGAAGCTTTCTTT.

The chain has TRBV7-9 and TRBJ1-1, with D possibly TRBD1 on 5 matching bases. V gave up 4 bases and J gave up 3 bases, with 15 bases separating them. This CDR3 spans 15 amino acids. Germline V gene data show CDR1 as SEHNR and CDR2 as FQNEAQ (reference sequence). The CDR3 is CASSSGGVRDTEAFF. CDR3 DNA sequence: TGTGCCAGCAGCTCCGGAGGGGTGAGGGACACTGAAGCTTTCTTT.